This paragraph covers one T cell receptor beta chain sequence. The antigen remains undetermined. Sequencing was performed with immunoSEQ multiplex PCR; in TCRdb, only in-frame clones are kept and a portion is missing. The data hold about 40,000 clones, with more than 85% observed a single time. Trimming took 4 bases from V and 8 from J; bases not matched to a gene: 6. The germline V gene has CDR1 MGHRA and CDR2 YSYEKL. This CDR3 is 14 amino acids long. The data belong to a study of cytomegalovirus exposure and HLA in healthy donors. The donors were part of the validation cohort of around 110 subjects. That cohort was separate from the first cohort, which comprised roughly 670 subjects. Findings and limits, study-wide: Researchers counted about 150 TCR beta chains as cytomegalovirus-associated. Accounts indicate the classifier identified cytomegalovirus status with strong specificity and sensitivity.

The clonotype comes from a woman younger than 35 in good health and CMV-seronegative. Sequencing was done on a sample of PBMCs. The chain recombines TRBV4-1 with TRBJ2-2, with 8 bases fitting TRBD2. This CDR3 is CASSPGGAKGELFF. As DNA, the CDR3 is TGCGCCAGCAGCCCCGGGGGGGCAAAAGGGGAGCTGTTTTTT.